This TCR beta chain was found in a study of cytomegalovirus exposure and HLA in healthy donors. On the study more broadly: It was reported in a later analysis that the same platform had been used for the 120 validation repertoires as for the roughly 710 first-cohort repertoires. Study conclusions and caveats: Researchers catalogued around 150 TCR beta chains as cytomegalovirus-associated.

As regards this clone: Its matching antigen is unknown.

Libraries were prepared by immunoSEQ multiplex PCR; TCRdb keeps only in-frame clonotypes and omits some of them. Of tens of thousands of clones listed, 93% are singletons. In germline, CDR1 is MNHNY, CDR2 SVGAGI (reference sequence). The CDR3 totals 16 residues. Trimming took off 2 bases at V and 6 bases at J, with 17 bases between the two ends. This sequence originates from a woman aged 25 to 39 in good health and CMV-seronegative. Sequencing was performed on PBMCs. The chain links TRBV6-6 to TRBJ1-5; D gene uncertain. The CDR3 sequence: CASSYPAQRRSQPQHF. For the CDR3, the DNA is TGTGCCAGCAGTTACCCGGCGCAGAGGAGGAGTCAGCCCCAGCATTTT.